Presented here are 8 T cell receptor beta chains from one specimen sequenced in a study of T cell changes during pregnancy in multiple sclerosis. Produced via immunoSEQ multiplex PCR; TCRdb's table is partial and in-frame only. Found here are 45,000 to 60,000 clones, 92% of them singletons; the top ten hold approximately 0.68%. The material was CD4+ T cells from peripheral blood mononuclear cells, obtained in the third trimester of pregnancy. Receptor source: a female donor with multiple sclerosis, enrolled in a pregnancy study.

This chain connects TRBV28 to TRBJ2-3, with 15 bases aligning to TRBD2. The J segment lost 6 bases and the V segment lost 6 bases, leaving 7 bases of the junction unmatched. The CDR3 has 16 residues. Germline CDR1 reads MDHEN; CDR2 reads SYDVKM. The CDR3 sequence is CASSHPGTSGRDTQYF. The CDR3 DNA sequence: TGTGCCAGCAGCCACCCCGGGACTAGCGGGAGGGATACGCAGTATTTT.

The chain employs TRBV5-1 and TRBJ1-1; tentative D call: TRBD1 (5 bases). Deletions cut 1 base from V and 11 bases from J, with 15 bases between. This CDR3 is built from 13 residues. Germline assignment: CDR1 SGHRS and CDR2 YFSETQ. The CDR3 nucleotides are TGCGCCAGCAGCTTGAAGGAAGGGGCTGGGGCTTTCTTT. Translating gives CASSLKEGAGAFF.

The rearrangement joins TRBV28 to TRBJ1-1; D is perhaps TRBD1 (6 bases). CDR1 is MDHEN and CDR2 is SYDVKM in the germline V gene. The V end lost 7 bases, the J end lost 0 bases, and 18 bases lay between the germline ends. The CDR3 extends over 16 amino acids. The DNA for the CDR3 is TGTGCCAGCACCAAAGGGCCGGCAGGGGTGAACACTGAAGCTTTCTTT. Its translation: CASTKGPAGVNTEAFF.

The V and J genes are TRBV19 and TRBJ1-1; tentatively, D is TRBD1 (6 bases). This CDR3 region has 14 residues. CDR1 is LNHDA and CDR2 is SQIVND in the germline V gene (reference sequence). V shed 5 bases and J shed 2 bases, with 12 bases lying between them. This CDR3 is CASSPQGRNTEAFF. The CDR3 nucleotides read TGTGCCAGTAGTCCACAGGGAAGAAACACTGAAGCTTTCTTT.

The chain employs TRBV10-3 and TRBJ2-5; TRBD1 might be the D (6 bases). The J call could be wrong; TRBJ2-7 is a better fit for the DNA end. Germline lookup yields CDR1 ENHRY and CDR2 SYGVKD. The CDR3 consists of 14 residues. The CDR3 sequence: CAISAAGESYEQYF. DNA of the CDR3: TGTGCCATCAGTGCGGCAGGGGAGTCCTACGAGCAGTACTTC.

The CDR3 DNA follows: TGTGCCAGCAGTTACCGATTGGGACAGGGCCCCGAGCAGTACTTC. Translated: CASSYRLGQGPEQYF. The chain has TRBV6-5 and TRBJ2-7; 9 bases line up with TRBD1. The length of the CDR3 is 15 residues. After removal of 2 bases from V and 6 bases from J, the junction contained 8 bases not matched to a gene. Per germline, CDR1 MNHEY and CDR2 SVGAGI.

The chain links TRBV9 to TRBJ2-6; TRBD1 might be the D (6 bases). V was cut by 1 base and J by 0 bases, with 8 bases left in between. The CDR3 has 16 amino acids. Germline V gives CDR1 SGDLS, CDR2 YYNGEE. CDR3 bases: TGTGCCAGCAGCGTATTACAGGGCTCTGGGGCCAACGTCCTGACTTTC. It encodes CASSVLQGSGANVLTF.

J is TRBJ1-2 and V is TRBV7-2; D is unclear. CDR1 SGHTA and CDR2 FQGNSA come from the germline V gene. The CDR3 totals 13 residues. Deletions cut 3 bases from V and 1 base from J, with 6 bases between. The CDR3 region is CASSFRNNYGYTF. As DNA, the CDR3 is TGTGCCAGCAGCTTTAGAAATAACTATGGCTACACCTTC.